Below, 16 T cell receptor beta chains from the same sample are listed, as sequenced in a study of T cell changes during pregnancy in multiple sclerosis (dated by TCRdb to the late 2010s). The library was built by means of the immunoSEQ multiplex PCR assay. As stored in TCRdb, this immuneACCESS dataset retains in-frame rearrangements with V and J assigned. A fraction of the clones does not appear; measured against another copy, unresolved V genes explain less than half of the discrepancy, and the remainder lacks a known reason. Counted in this sample were some 45,000 clones; around 90% of them appeared once. The top ten constitute over 1.5% of the sample. Specimen: CD4+ T cells from peripheral blood mononuclear cells, collected after pregnancy. All receptors come from a female donor in good health, enrolled as a control in a pregnancy study.

This chain joins TRBV2 and TRBJ2-1; weak D call: TRBD2 (6 bases). The CDR3 extends over 14 amino acids. Between the trimmed V and J ends, which lost 7 bases and 1 base, there was a span of 11 bases. CDR1 is SNHLY, CDR2 FYNNEI, per germline. The CDR3 protein is CASTLASSYNEQFF. The CDR3 region has the DNA TGTGCCAGCACTCTAGCGTCGTCCTACAATGAGCAGTTCTTC.

The V gene is TRBV10-3, the J gene TRBJ1-6; the D gene is possibly TRBD1 (5 bases). Germline CDR1 reads ENHRY; CDR2 reads SYGVKD. The ends were cut back, 2 bases at V and 7 bases at J, with 12 bases in the middle. The CDR3 has 15 residues. Written as DNA, the CDR3 is TGTGCCATCAGTGAGGACGCAGGGAGGAATTCACCCCTCCACTTT. This translates into CAISEDAGRNSPLHF.

This chain links TRBV6-1 with TRBJ2-6; TRBD2 agrees at 8 bases. The V segment lost 5 bases and the J segment 0 bases; nucleotides outside the gene matches: 0. The V gene's germline CDR1 is MNHNS and CDR2 SASEGT. The length of the CDR3 is 15 residues. The CDR3 protein is CASSSGSSGANVLTF. The CDR3 coding sequence is TGTGCCAGCAGTAGCGGGAGCTCTGGGGCCAACGTCCTGACTTTC.

CDR3 nucleotides: TGTGCCATCAGTGAGTTTAGCCAGAACACCGGGGAGCTGTTTTTT. Protein: CAISEFSQNTGELFF. The genes are TRBV10-3 and TRBJ2-2, with D uncertain. CDR3 length: 15 amino acids. Germline V gene lookup returns CDR1 ENHRY and CDR2 SYGVKD. Trimming shortened V by 1 base and J by 1 base, and 7 bases separated the two germline ends.

V usage is TRBV5-1 and J usage is TRBJ2-7; TRBD1 aligns across 8 bases. J gave up 5 bases and V 1 base, and 2 bases lay outside the gene matches. Germline V gives CDR1 SGHRS, CDR2 YFSETQ. The CDR3 loop spans 13 amino acids. The DNA for the CDR3 is TGCGCCAGCAGCTTGACAGGGGGAAACGAGCAGTACTTC. Translation gives CASSLTGGNEQYF.

This CDR3 is CASSQVQGRTGELFF. The CDR3 DNA follows: TGCGCCAGCAGCCAAGTGCAGGGGCGGACCGGGGAGCTGTTTTTT. The chain carries TRBV4-3 and TRBJ2-2; a possible D gene is TRBD1 (6 bases). The germline V and J ends were trimmed by 1 base and 5 bases, with 11 bases remaining between them. The germline V gene has CDR1 LGHNA and CDR2 YSLEER. This CDR3 comprises 15 residues.

In the case of this clone: A junction boundary mismatches the germline segment, possibly from a read error. The chain employs TRBV29-1 and TRBJ1-1, with D perhaps matching TRBD1 (6 bases). Looked up from germline, CDR1 is SQVTM and CDR2 is ANQGSEA. The CDR3 is 13 amino acids. The CDR3 DNA reads TGCAGCGCTGAACAGGGTGGGGACACTGAAGCTTTCTTT. Protein product: CSAEQGGDTEAFF.

This clone has a single count. The chain carries TRBV19 and TRBJ2-1; TRBD2 aligns across 7 bases. After removal of 5 bases from V and 8 bases from J, the junction contained 6 bases not matched to a gene. This CDR3 region has 13 residues. Germline V CDR1 and CDR2: LNHDA, SQIVND (reference sequence). CDR3 nucleotide sequence: TGTGCCAGTAGTGGGGGGGTTGGGGATGAGCAGTTCTTC. Its translation: CASSGGVGDEQFF.

The chain recombines TRBV2 with TRBJ1-4, with TRBD1 matching over 8 bases. Per germline, CDR1 SNHLY and CDR2 FYNNEI. The J segment lost 6 bases and the V segment lost 5 bases, leaving 5 bases of the junction unmatched. The CDR3 contains 14 residues. The CDR3, as DNA: TGTGCCAGCAGTTCCAGACAGGGGTATGAAAAACTGTTTTTT. It is translated as CASSSRQGYEKLFF.

This rearrangement joins TRBV5-4 to TRBJ2-5; TRBD2 agrees at 7 bases. This CDR3 has 16 amino acids. Germline V lookup: CDR1 SGHNT, CDR2 YYREEE (reference sequence). Losses at the gene ends were 1 base for V and 5 bases for J; bases not matched to a gene: 11. The CDR3 here is CASSLRSSGLGETQYF. CDR3 coding DNA: TGTGCCAGCAGCTTGCGTTCTAGCGGCCTGGGGGAGACCCAGTACTTC.

This chain links TRBV4-3 with TRBJ2-5; D remains ambiguous. Germline V gives CDR1 LGHNA, CDR2 YSLEER. Trimming removed 1 base from V and 0 bases from J, with 9 bases in between. The CDR3 contains 15 residues. In nucleotides, the CDR3 is TGCGCCAGCAGCCAAGGAACTCGGTACCAAGAGACCCAGTACTTC. It encodes CASSQGTRYQETQYF.

The rearrangement links TRBV7-6 to TRBJ1-1, with D tentatively TRBD1 (5 bases). Trimming stripped 1 base from V and 4 bases from J, with 13 bases between. The germline V gene encodes CDR1 SGHVS and CDR2 FNYEAQ. The CDR3 is 15 amino acids. CDR3 nucleotide sequence: TGTGCCAGCAGCTTAGAAACCGGGGGGGTCACTGAAGCTTTCTTT. It translates to CASSLETGGVTEAFF.

This chain links TRBV19 with TRBJ2-7; 9 nucleotides line up with TRBD1. This CDR3 is built from 16 residues. CDR1 and CDR2 from the germline V gene are LNHDA and SQIVND (reference sequence). The trim removed 3 bases at V and 5 bases at J, leaving 11 bases unmatched. In nucleotides, the CDR3 is TGTGCCAGTAGTATCGGTGACAGGGGGTGGTTGAACGAGCAGTACTTC. Translation: CASSIGDRGWLNEQYF.

The chain combines TRBV7-2 with TRBJ2-2, with unresolved D. The ends were cut back, 4 bases at V and 5 bases at J, with 14 bases in the middle. There are 15 residues in the CDR3. Per the germline V gene, CDR1 is SGHTA and CDR2 is FQGNSA. The CDR3 bases are TGTGCCAGCAGCTCCTTTATAGAAACGACCGGGGAGCTGTTTTTT. It yields the protein CASSSFIETTGELFF.

V gene TRBV5-1 combines with J gene TRBJ2-2, with D possibly matching TRBD1 (6 bases). V lost 2 bases and J lost 0, with 11 bases in between. The CDR3 loop spans 16 amino acids. Per germline, CDR1 SGHRS and CDR2 YFSETQ. The CDR3 loop reads CASSLMGTTNTGELFF. CDR3 DNA: TGCGCCAGCAGCTTAATGGGGACAACGAACACCGGGGAGCTGTTTTTT.

The rearrangement joins TRBV6-5 to TRBJ2-3; D perhaps matches TRBD2 (6 bases). Germline V lookup: CDR1 MNHEY, CDR2 SVGAGI. Deletions cut 6 bases from V and 2 bases from J, with 15 bases between. The CDR3 runs 15 residues. The CDR3 nucleotides read TGTGCCAGCAGCCGCGGAGGGCGATCCACAGATACGCAGTATTTT. Amino acids: CASSRGGRSTDTQYF.